This T cell receptor (beta chain) derives from a study of ipilimumab plus nivolumab after autologous stem cell transplantation. Produced via immunoSEQ multiplex PCR; TCRdb's table is partial and in-frame only. The sample contains fewer than 95,000 clones, around 80% of which appear only once. CDR3 length: 13 residues. Trimming at V came to 8 bases and at J to 8 bases, leaving 8 bases not matched to a gene. Germline V gene data show CDR1 as LNHDA and CDR2 as SQIVND (reference sequence). J is TRBJ1-4 and V is TRBV19, with TRBD1 identical over 7 bases. The clonotype comes from a male donor with diffuse large B-cell lymphoma. Here the sequenced sample was PBMCs, taken in a trial of ipilimumab plus nivolumab as post-transplant consolidation. CDR3 protein: CASGDSVREKLFF. The CDR3 DNA sequence: TGTGCCAGTGGGGACAGCGTTCGAGAAAAACTGTTTTTT.